Sequencing of this TCR beta chain was carried out in a study of blood T cell repertoires in COVID-19. About the research overall: Samples representing acute and convalescent COVID-19 were sourced from the United States, Italy and Spain. PBMCs, B-cell-depleted T cells, or T cells were the source of the cDNA or gDNA that made up the material.

Per germline, CDR1 LGHDT and CDR2 YNNKEL (reference sequence). This CDR3 has 12 amino acids. Per the original data handling: Amplification with reference gene primers provided the estimates of nucleated cell counts. Clones were read by immunoSEQ multiplex PCR, and TCRdb kept only the in-frame ones, dropping some. The V and J calls and the clone size are those of that table, but D and trimming were determined from the DNA. The sample has approximately 220,000 clones, roughly four fifths seen once. This clone turned up a few times. A read error may account for a junction end that differs from germline. This TCR came from a woman aged 25-40 years who had recovered from COVID-19. The chain has TRBV3-1 (or the pseudogene TRBV3-2) and TRBJ1-2; D gene ambiguous. Source material: peripheral blood. DNA of the CDR3: TGTGCCAGCAGCCAAGATCCGAGGTGGCTACCCTTC. Protein sequence: CASSQDPRWLPF.